This TCR beta chain was identified in a study of cytomegalovirus exposure and HLA in healthy donors. This table comes from immunoSEQ multiplex PCR, and its TCRdb copy is limited to in-frame clones, with some not included. Among 80,000 to 100,000 clones listed, roughly 87% were seen once. Regarding this clone: Antigen unknown.

General study results and limits: In vitro, three CMV-associated chains proved specific for CMV antigens. Researchers catalogued approximately 160 TCR beta chains as cytomegalovirus-associated. A later analysis found first-cohort TCR clusters tended to co-occur in the 120 validation repertoires.

The sequence was collected from a man aged 18 to 29 in good health and CMV-seropositive. Sequencing used PBMCs.

The CDR3 DNA is TGTGCCAGCAGCTTCAACAGGGCTAACTATGGCTACACCTTC. It is translated as CASSFNRANYGYTF. The chain employs TRBV7-2 and TRBJ1-2; the D gene is possibly TRBD1 (6 bases). The CDR3 loop spans 14 amino acids. Germline values: CDR1 SGHTA, CDR2 FQGNSA. V lost 3 bases and J 0 bases, leaving 8 bases between the germline ends.